The rows below give T cell receptor beta chains drawn from one sample of a study of T cells expressing NK-cell markers. Using the 5' RACE reads, TCRdb records one entry per CDR3 protein without DNA. This sample carries hundreds of thousands of distinct CDR3 sequences, with roughly 4.2% going to the ten biggest clones. The sample comprised blood T cells: a sorted CD56 or NKG2C T cell subset, CD4+ or CD8+ T cells, or bulk PBMC T cells (not recorded which). These receptors all stem from a woman aged 18-69 years in good health. The CDR3 runs from the conserved cysteine through the conserved F or W. Each record gives: V gene, J gene, CDR3 protein.

TRBV7-3,TRBJ2-1,CASSLRQGDEQFF
TRBV20-1,TRBJ2-3,CSARDRAGGRDTQYF
TRBV7-2,TRBJ1-2,CASSPPQGSWGYGYTF
TRBV18,TRBJ2-1,CASSPPLPGNEQFF
TRBV28,TRBJ2-5,CASSTRQGKETQYF
TRBV7-3,TRBJ2-1,CASSLSGTGRGEQFF
TRBV5-6,TRBJ2-6,CASSRGQGGWYGANVLTF
TRBV12-3/TRBV12-4,TRBJ1-1,CASSWNTEAFF
TRBV20-1,TRBJ2-3,CSASAGFGTDTQYF
TRBV12-3/TRBV12-4,TRBJ2-5,CASSPLAVQETQYF